This T cell receptor beta chain was captured in a study of shared clonotypes between healthy human individuals. TCRdb's table, derived via immunoSEQ multiplex PCR, lists solely in-frame clones and lacks some. The repertoire holds some 630,000 clones, with about 78% as singletons. Germline loops: CDR1 WNHNN, CDR2 SYGVQD (reference sequence). Trimming shortened V by 5 bases and J by 1 base, and 2 bases separated the two germline ends. The CDR3 covers 12 residues. This clone was recorded a few times. Other DNA sequences in the sample encode the same CDR3. This sequence originates from a young woman in good health. Sequences were obtained from memory CD4+ T cells sorted from blood. Sample subset: CD45RA-negative fraction. The chain has TRBV10-1 and TRBJ2-2; no clear D. The CDR3 sequence: CASSKNTGELFF. In DNA form, the CDR3 reads TGCGCCAGCAGTAAGAACACCGGGGAGCTGTTTTTT.